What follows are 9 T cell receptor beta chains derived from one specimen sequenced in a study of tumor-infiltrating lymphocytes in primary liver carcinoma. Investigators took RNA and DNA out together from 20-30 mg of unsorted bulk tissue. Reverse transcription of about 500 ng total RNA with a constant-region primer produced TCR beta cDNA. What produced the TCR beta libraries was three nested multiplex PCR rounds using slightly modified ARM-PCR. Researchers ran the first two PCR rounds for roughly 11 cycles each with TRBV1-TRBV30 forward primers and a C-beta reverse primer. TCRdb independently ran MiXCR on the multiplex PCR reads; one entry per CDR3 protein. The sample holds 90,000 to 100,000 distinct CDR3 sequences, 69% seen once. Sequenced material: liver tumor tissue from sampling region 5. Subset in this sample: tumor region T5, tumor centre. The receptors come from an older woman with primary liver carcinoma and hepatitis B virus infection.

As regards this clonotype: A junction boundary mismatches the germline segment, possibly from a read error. The CDR3 DNA sequence: TGTGCCAGCAGTTCCAAGCTAGCGGGAGCATCTGAGCAGTCCTTC. Its protein is CASSSKLAGASEQSF. V and J are TRBV6-5 and TRBJ2-1; 10 bases align to TRBD2. CDR3 length: 15 amino acids. The germline CDR1 and CDR2 sequences are MNHEY and SVGAGI.

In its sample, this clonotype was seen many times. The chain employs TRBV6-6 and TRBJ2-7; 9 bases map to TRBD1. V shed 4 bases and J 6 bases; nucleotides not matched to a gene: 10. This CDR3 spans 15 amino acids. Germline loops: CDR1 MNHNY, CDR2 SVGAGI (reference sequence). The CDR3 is CASSSSGTGSAEQYF. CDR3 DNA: TGTGCCAGCAGTTCAAGTGGGACAGGGTCGGCCGAGCAGTACTTC.

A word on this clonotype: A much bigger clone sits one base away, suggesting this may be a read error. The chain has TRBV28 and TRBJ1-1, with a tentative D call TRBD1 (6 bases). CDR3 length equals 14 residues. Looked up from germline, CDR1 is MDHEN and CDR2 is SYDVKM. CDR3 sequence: CASSLRGGSSEACF. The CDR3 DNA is TGTGCCAGCAGTTTAAGGGGGGGATCGTCTGAAGCTTGCTTT.

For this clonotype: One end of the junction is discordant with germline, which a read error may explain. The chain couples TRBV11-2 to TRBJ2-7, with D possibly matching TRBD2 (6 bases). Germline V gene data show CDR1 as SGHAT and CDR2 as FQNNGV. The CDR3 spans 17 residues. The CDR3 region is CASSCNQPGPAGGEQYF. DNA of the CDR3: TGTGCCAGCAGCTGCAACCAGCCGGGACCAGCGGGCGGGGAGCAATACTTC.

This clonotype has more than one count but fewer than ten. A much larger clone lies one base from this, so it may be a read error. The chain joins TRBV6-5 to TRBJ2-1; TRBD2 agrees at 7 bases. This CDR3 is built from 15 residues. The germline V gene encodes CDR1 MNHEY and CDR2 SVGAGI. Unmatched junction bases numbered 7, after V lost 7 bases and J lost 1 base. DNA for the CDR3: TGTGCCAGCACCGAAGCGGGAAGATCCTACAATGAGCAGTTCTTC. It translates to CASTEAGRSYNEQFF.

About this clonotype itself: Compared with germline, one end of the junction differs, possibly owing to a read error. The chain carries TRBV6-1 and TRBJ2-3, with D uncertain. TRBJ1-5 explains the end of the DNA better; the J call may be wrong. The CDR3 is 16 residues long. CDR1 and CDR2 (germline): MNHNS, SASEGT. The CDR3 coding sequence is TGCGCCAGCAGTGGAGGCGGGAGGGCCCTCACAGATACGCAGCATTTT. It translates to CASSGGGRALTDTQHF.

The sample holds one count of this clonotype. The CDR3 DNA reads as TGTGCCAGCAAAGCTTCGGTAAACATCCGGGACAATGAGCAGTTCTTC. It specifies CASKASVNIRDNEQFF. The J gene is TRBJ2-1, the V gene TRBV6-2 or TRBV6-3; D is undetermined. There are 16 residues in the CDR3. Germline values: CDR1 MNHEY, CDR2 SVGEGT. Deletions cut 7 bases from V and 5 bases from J, with 21 bases between.

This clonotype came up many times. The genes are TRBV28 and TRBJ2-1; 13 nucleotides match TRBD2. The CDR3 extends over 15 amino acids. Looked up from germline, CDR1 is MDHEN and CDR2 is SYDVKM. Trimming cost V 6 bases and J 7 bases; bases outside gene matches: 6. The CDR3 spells CASSRLAGGRNEQFF. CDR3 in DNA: TGTGCCAGCAGCCGACTAGCGGGAGGACGGAATGAGCAGTTCTTC.

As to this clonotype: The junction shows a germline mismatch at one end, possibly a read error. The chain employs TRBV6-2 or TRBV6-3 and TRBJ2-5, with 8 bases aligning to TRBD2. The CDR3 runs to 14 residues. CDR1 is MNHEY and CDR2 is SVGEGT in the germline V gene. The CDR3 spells CASSRTSSQETQCF. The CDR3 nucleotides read TGTGCTAGCAGTCGGACTAGCAGTCAAGAGACCCAGTGCTTC.